The present T cell receptor (beta chain) was sequenced within a study of blood T cell repertoires in COVID-19. About the research overall: Samples taken during acute and convalescent COVID-19 were collected in the United States, Italy and Spain.

CDR1 and CDR2 from the germline V gene are LNHDA and SQIVND (reference sequence). With V trimmed by 1 base and J by 10 bases, 10 bases remained unmatched. CDR3 length: 15 residues. Repertoires were generated with immunoSEQ multiplex PCR, while TCRdb's copy carries only in-frame clones and drops some. This table has around 180,000 clones, roughly 80% appearing once. Symptom resolution, clearance, or two negative PCRs marked the recovered donors of Cohort 3. The source of this sequence is a man aged 45-60 years who had recovered from COVID-19. The sequencing sample was made of PBMCs or T cells enriched from blood (not recorded which). This sequence joins TRBV19 and TRBJ2-1; 7 bases map to TRBD2. In DNA form, the CDR3 reads TGTGCCAGTAGTATAGCGGGGGGTACCTTAATGGAGCAGTTCTTC. Translation gives CASSIAGGTLMEQFF. Together with reference TRBV19 and TRBJ2-1, the CDR3 gives the full variable domain: DGGITQSPKYLFRKEGQNVTLSCEQNLNHDAMYWYRQDPGQGLRLIYYSQIVNDFQKGDIAEGYSVSREKKESFPLTVTSAQKNPTAFYLCASSIAGGTLMEQFFGPGTRLTVL.